This TCR beta chain was sequenced in a study of cytomegalovirus exposure and HLA in healthy donors. Study conclusions and caveats: In all likelihood, a cluster of highly shared sequence variants was a sequencing artifact.

Trimming took 3 bases from V and 1 from J; bases not matched to a gene: 4. CDR3 length: 15 amino acids. Germline V lookup: CDR1 LNHDA, CDR2 SQIVND (reference sequence). Both 60 Vbeta primers and 13 Jbeta primers went into the PCR. The assay was immunoSEQ multiplex PCR, and TCRdb's table has in-frame clones only and misses some. In the table there are 150,000 to 190,000 clones, approximately 86% of which are singletons. This clone was detected only once. Its antigen remains unknown. Nominally healthy donors were sampled, though unrecorded immune exposures were likely. The J gene is TRBJ2-7, the V gene TRBV19; 9 bases fit TRBD2. This clonotype was obtained from a woman between 50 and 59 years old in good health and CMV-seropositive. What was sequenced was PBMCs. This chain's CDR3 is CASSIERGASYEQYF. The CDR3 DNA is TGTGCCAGTAGTATCGAGCGGGGGGCGTCCTACGAGCAGTACTTC. Variable domain in full (rest from reference TRBV19 and TRBJ2-7): DGGITQSPKYLFRKEGQNVTLSCEQNLNHDAMYWYRQDPGQGLRLIYYSQIVNDFQKGDIAEGYSVSREKKESFPLTVTSAQKNPTAFYLCASSIERGASYEQYFGPGTRLTVT.